The present T cell receptor beta chain was sequenced within a study of siplizumab effects on memory and regulatory T cells. This clone was observed a few times. Antigen specificity is unknown. Clones were read by immunoSEQ multiplex PCR, and TCRdb kept only the in-frame ones, dropping some. The sample has approximately 100,000 clones; about nine tenths are singletons. This CDR3 has 13 amino acids. Per the germline V gene, CDR1 is MNHEY and CDR2 is SVGAGI. V gave up 6 bases and J gave up 7 bases; unmatched junction bases: 8. Whole-study results and caveats: Naive T cell populations appeared to exhibit greater diversity than memory cells and appeared to be major alloresponse contributors.

This chain connects TRBV6-5 to TRBJ1-2, with TRBD1 matching 7 bases. The receptor was isolated from a human donor in good health. Sequencing was done on a sample of non-Treg CD4+ T cells sorted from blood. CDR3 DNA sequence: TGTGCCAGCAGGACAGGGCCGATATTTGGCTACACCTTC. This translates into CASRTGPIFGYTF.